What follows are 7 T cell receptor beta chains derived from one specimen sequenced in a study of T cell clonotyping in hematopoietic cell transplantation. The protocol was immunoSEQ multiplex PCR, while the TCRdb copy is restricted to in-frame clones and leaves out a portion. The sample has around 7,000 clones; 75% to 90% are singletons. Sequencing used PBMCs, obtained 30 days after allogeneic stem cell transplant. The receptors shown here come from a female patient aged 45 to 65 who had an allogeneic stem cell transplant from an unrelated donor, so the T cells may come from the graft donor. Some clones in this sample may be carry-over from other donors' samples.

DNA of the CDR3: TGTGCCACCAGCAGAGAGGGGAACACTGAAGCTTTCTTT. Translating gives CATSREGNTEAFF. The J gene is TRBJ1-1, the V gene TRBV15; D is undetermined. Between the trimmed V and J ends, which lost 0 bases and 1 base, there was a span of 3 bases. Germline CDR1 LNHNV, CDR2 YYDKDF (reference sequence). The CDR3 contains 13 residues.

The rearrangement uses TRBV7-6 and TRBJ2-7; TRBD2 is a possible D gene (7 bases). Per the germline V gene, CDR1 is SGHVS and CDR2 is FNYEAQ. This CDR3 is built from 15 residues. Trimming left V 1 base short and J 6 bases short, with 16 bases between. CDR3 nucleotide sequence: TGTGCCAGCAGCTTAGGGGGAGGGGGGGCCAGCGAGCAGTACTTC. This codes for CASSLGGGGASEQYF.

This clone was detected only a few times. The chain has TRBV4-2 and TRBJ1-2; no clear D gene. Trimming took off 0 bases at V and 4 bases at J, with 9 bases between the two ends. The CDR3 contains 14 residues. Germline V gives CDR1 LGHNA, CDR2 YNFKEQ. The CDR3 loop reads CASSQDGVRYGYTF. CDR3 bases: TGTGCCAGCAGCCAAGATGGGGTGCGCTATGGCTACACCTTC.

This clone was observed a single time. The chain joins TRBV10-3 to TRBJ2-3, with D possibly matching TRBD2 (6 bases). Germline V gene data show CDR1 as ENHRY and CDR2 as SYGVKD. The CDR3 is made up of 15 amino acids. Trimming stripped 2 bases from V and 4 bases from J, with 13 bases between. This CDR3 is CAISERQLAADTQYF. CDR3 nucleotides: TGTGCCATCAGTGAGAGGCAACTAGCCGCAGATACGCAGTATTTT.

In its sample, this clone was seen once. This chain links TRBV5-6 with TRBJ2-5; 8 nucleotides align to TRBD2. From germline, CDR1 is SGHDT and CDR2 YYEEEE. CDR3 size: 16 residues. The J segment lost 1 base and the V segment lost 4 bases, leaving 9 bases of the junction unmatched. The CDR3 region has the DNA TGTGCCAGCAGCCGGCGGGGGGCCCGCACCCAAGAGACCCAGTACTTC. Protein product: CASSRRGARTQETQYF.

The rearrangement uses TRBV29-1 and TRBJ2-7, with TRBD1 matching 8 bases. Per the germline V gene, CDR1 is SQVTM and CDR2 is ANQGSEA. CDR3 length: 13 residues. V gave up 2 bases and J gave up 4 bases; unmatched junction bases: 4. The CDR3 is CSVEIDRGYEQYF. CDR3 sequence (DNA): TGCAGCGTTGAAATTGACAGGGGATACGAGCAGTACTTC.

Written as DNA, the CDR3 is TGTGCCAGCAGCTTTATCAATGAGCAGTTCTTC. Translated, it gives CASSFINEQFF. J is TRBJ2-1 and V is TRBV7-2; D gene uncertain. V lost 3 bases to trimming and J lost 6 bases, with 3 bases between them. This CDR3 comprises 11 residues. The germline gives CDR1 SGHTA, CDR2 FQGNSA.